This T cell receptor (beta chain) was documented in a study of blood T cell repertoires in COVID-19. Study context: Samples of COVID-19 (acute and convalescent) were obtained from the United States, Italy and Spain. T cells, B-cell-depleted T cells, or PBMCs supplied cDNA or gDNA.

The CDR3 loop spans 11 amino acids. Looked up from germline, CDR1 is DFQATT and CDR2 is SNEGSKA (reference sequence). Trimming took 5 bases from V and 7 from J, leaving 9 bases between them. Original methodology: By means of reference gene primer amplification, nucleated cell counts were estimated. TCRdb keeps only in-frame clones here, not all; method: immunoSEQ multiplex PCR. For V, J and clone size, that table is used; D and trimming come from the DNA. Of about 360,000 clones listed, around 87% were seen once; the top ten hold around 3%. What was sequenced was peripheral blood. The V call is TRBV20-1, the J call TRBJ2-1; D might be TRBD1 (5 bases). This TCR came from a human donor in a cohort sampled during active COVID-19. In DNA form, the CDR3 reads TGCAGTGCTGGGGCCCTAAATGAGCAGTTCTTC. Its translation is CSAGALNEQFF.